These T cell receptor beta chains were read from a single sample in a study of OX40 agonist ivuxolimab in advanced cancers. Assay used: immunoSEQ multiplex PCR; TCRdb lists only in-frame clones, some missing. The sample lists about 100,000 clones; more than 85% were seen once. The source was CD4+ or CD8+ T cells sorted from blood, collected in a trial of the OX40 agonist ivuxolimab. These receptors were taken from an adult with an advanced solid tumor such as melanoma, head and neck, liver or kidney cancer. Each CDR3 is given with its conserved first and last residue. D genes are given only for firm matches. Rows give clone size only sometimes, using once, few, many, or a class for an expanded clone.

j_call: TRBJ1-2; v_call: TRBV30; d_call: .; clone_size: .; cdr3_nt: TGTGCCTGGACCGCACAGCAGGGTCCTAACACCTTC; cdr3_aa: CAWTAQQGPNTF
j_call: TRBJ2-1; v_call: TRBV5-1; d_call: .; clone_size: .; cdr3_nt: TGCGCCAGCAGCCCGGGGACTCCCTCCTACAATGAGCAGTTCTTC; cdr3_aa: CASSPGTPSYNEQFF
j_call: TRBJ1-4; v_call: TRBV7-8; d_call: .; clone_size: .; cdr3_nt: TGTGCCAGCAGCTTGCCGGGCGGGGGCAATGAAAAACTGTTTTTT; cdr3_aa: CASSLPGGGNEKLFF
j_call: TRBJ1-1; v_call: TRBV18; d_call: TRBD1; clone_size: .; cdr3_nt: TGTGCCAGCTCACCTCGCCAGGGGGCGGGCACTGAAGCTTTCTTT; cdr3_aa: CASSPRQGAGTEAFF
j_call: TRBJ1-2; v_call: TRBV10-3; d_call: TRBD1; clone_size: .; cdr3_nt: TGTGCCATCAGTGGGACAGGGGAGAGTGCTGGCTACACCTTC; cdr3_aa: CAISGTGESAGYTF
j_call: TRBJ1-5; v_call: TRBV9; d_call: .; clone_size: .; cdr3_nt: TGTGCCAGCAGCGTAGCAGGCAGCAATCAGCCCCAGCATTTT; cdr3_aa: CASSVAGSNQPQHF
j_call: TRBJ1-1; v_call: TRBV2; d_call: TRBD1; clone_size: once; cdr3_nt: TGTGCCAGCAGTGACGCGCCGGGACAGGTCTCTGAAGCTTTCTTT; cdr3_aa: CASSDAPGQVSEAFF
j_call: TRBJ2-5; v_call: TRBV15; d_call: .; clone_size: .; cdr3_nt: TGTGCCACCAGGTCGGGGGCGACGATTTATGAGACCCAGTACTTC; cdr3_aa: CATRSGATIYETQYF
j_call: TRBJ2-3; v_call: TRBV5-4; d_call: TRBD2; clone_size: .; cdr3_nt: TGTGCCAGCAGCTTGGGGACTAGCGGGCAAGATACGCAGTATTTT; cdr3_aa: CASSLGTSGQDTQYF
j_call: TRBJ2-3; v_call: TRBV11-2; d_call: TRBD2; clone_size: .; cdr3_nt: TGTGCCAGCAGCTTAACCCCTAGCGGGAGGCGCACAGATACGCAGTATTTT; cdr3_aa: CASSLTPSGRRTDTQYF
j_call: TRBJ2-2; v_call: TRBV29-1; d_call: .; clone_size: .; cdr3_nt: TGCAGCGTTGATAGCCGGGGGGAGCTGTTTTTT; cdr3_aa: CSVDSRGELFF
j_call: TRBJ1-4; v_call: TRBV7-9; d_call: .; clone_size: .; cdr3_nt: TGTGCCAGCAGCCCATGGCGGGATTCCAATGAAAAACTGTTTTTT; cdr3_aa: CASSPWRDSNEKLFF
j_call: TRBJ2-5; v_call: TRBV11-2; d_call: TRBD2; clone_size: once; cdr3_nt: TGTGCCAGCAACGAGGGAGGGCAAGAGACCCAGTACTTC; cdr3_aa: CASNEGGQETQYF
j_call: TRBJ2-3; v_call: TRBV13; d_call: .; clone_size: once; cdr3_nt: TGTGCCAGCCTGGACTCGAGGGGTGCAGATACGCAGTATTTT; cdr3_aa: CASLDSRGADTQYF
j_call: TRBJ1-2; v_call: TRBV30; d_call: .; clone_size: .; cdr3_nt: TGTGCCTGGATTCAGAACTATGGCTACACCTTC; cdr3_aa: CAWIQNYGYTF
j_call: TRBJ2-4; v_call: TRBV5-1; d_call: TRBD1; clone_size: .; cdr3_nt: TGCGCCAGCAGCGGGACAGGGGGCAAAAACATTCAGTACTTC; cdr3_aa: CASSGTGGKNIQYF
j_call: TRBJ2-1; v_call: TRBV14; d_call: TRBD2; clone_size: .; cdr3_nt: TGTGCCAGCAGCCGACTAGCGACTTACAATGAGCAGTTCTTC; cdr3_aa: CASSRLATYNEQFF
j_call: TRBJ1-1; v_call: TRBV5-1; d_call: .; clone_size: few; cdr3_nt: TGCGCCAGCAGCTTCGACCCTCTGGGTGGGGCTTTCTTT; cdr3_aa: CASSFDPLGGAFF
j_call: TRBJ2-1; v_call: TRBV7-3; d_call: TRBD2; clone_size: .; cdr3_nt: TGTGCCAGCAGCCGATCTAGCGGGTCTTACAATGAGCAGTTCTTC; cdr3_aa: CASSRSSGSYNEQFF
j_call: TRBJ1-1; v_call: TRBV5-6; d_call: .; clone_size: .; cdr3_nt: TGTGCCAGCAGCGAAGCGATACCCGGGACAGAAGCTTTCTTT; cdr3_aa: CASSEAIPGTEAFF
j_call: TRBJ2-7; v_call: TRBV11-3; d_call: TRBD1; clone_size: .; cdr3_nt: TGTGCCAGCAGCTTGGGACAGGGGGCTCCCTACGAGCAGTACTTC; cdr3_aa: CASSLGQGAPYEQYF
j_call: TRBJ1-5; v_call: TRBV5-5; d_call: .; clone_size: few; cdr3_nt: TGTGCCAGCAGCTTGTTACCGCGTGAATACCAGCATTTT; cdr3_aa: CASSLLPREYQHF
j_call: TRBJ2-5; v_call: TRBV6-5; d_call: .; clone_size: .; cdr3_nt: TGTGCCAGCAGTCTAGGACGGAACCAAGAGACCCAGTACTTC; cdr3_aa: CASSLGRNQETQYF
j_call: TRBJ1-2; v_call: TRBV10-2; d_call: .; clone_size: .; cdr3_nt: TGCGCCAGCAGTGCTGGGGCGACCGGCTACACCTTC; cdr3_aa: CASSAGATGYTF
j_call: TRBJ2-2; v_call: TRBV6-6; d_call: .; clone_size: .; cdr3_nt: TGTGCCAGCAGTAAGAGTACAGGGACCGGGGAGCTGTTTTTT; cdr3_aa: CASSKSTGTGELFF
j_call: TRBJ2-3; v_call: TRBV7-3; d_call: .; clone_size: .; cdr3_nt: TGTGCCAGCAGCTTGTTAGGGGAGGCAGATACGCAGTATTTT; cdr3_aa: CASSLLGEADTQYF
j_call: TRBJ2-3; v_call: TRBV6-1; d_call: .; clone_size: .; cdr3_nt: TGTGCCAGCAGTGAAGTTCCCAGTCCAGATACGCAGTATTTT; cdr3_aa: CASSEVPSPDTQYF
j_call: TRBJ1-1; v_call: TRBV27; d_call: .; clone_size: .; cdr3_nt: TGTGCCAGCAGTTTATCGCTATTTTTGGCTCCCAACGTGAACACTGAAGCTTTCTTT; cdr3_aa: CASSLSLFLAPNVNTEAFF
j_call: TRBJ2-5; v_call: TRBV2; d_call: TRBD1; clone_size: .; cdr3_nt: TGTGCCAGCAGTGAAGTCAGGGGGTCTCAGGAGACCCAGTACTTC; cdr3_aa: CASSEVRGSQETQYF
j_call: TRBJ2-1; v_call: TRBV11-3; d_call: TRBD2; clone_size: .; cdr3_nt: TGTGCCAGCAGCTTAGACCCGACTAGCGGGAGGGCCGATTGGAATGAGCAGTTCTTC; cdr3_aa: CASSLDPTSGRADWNEQFF
j_call: TRBJ1-5; v_call: TRBV27; d_call: .; clone_size: .; cdr3_nt: TGTGCCAGCAGTTTAACCAGGGACAGCAATCAGCCCCAGCATTTT; cdr3_aa: CASSLTRDSNQPQHF
j_call: TRBJ2-2; v_call: TRBV5-1; d_call: TRBD2; clone_size: .; cdr3_nt: TGCGCCAGCAGCCCCAGCGGGAGGATGAACACCGGGGAGCTGTTTTTT; cdr3_aa: CASSPSGRMNTGELFF
j_call: TRBJ1-6; v_call: TRBV30; d_call: .; clone_size: .; cdr3_nt: TGTGCCTGGAGTGTAGGCAGGCGATGGGGTTCACCCCTCCACTTT; cdr3_aa: CAWSVGRRWGSPLHF
j_call: TRBJ1-4; v_call: TRBV6-1; d_call: .; clone_size: .; cdr3_nt: TGTGCCAGCAGTAACCCAGGGGAGGGGGACGAAAAACTGTTTTTT; cdr3_aa: CASSNPGEGDEKLFF
j_call: TRBJ2-7; v_call: TRBV21-1; d_call: .; clone_size: once; cdr3_nt: TGTGCCAGCAGCACAAATTTCCGGGACAGGGTCCCCTACGAGCAGTACTTC; cdr3_aa: CASSTNFRDRVPYEQYF
j_call: TRBJ1-5; v_call: TRBV19; d_call: .; clone_size: once; cdr3_nt: TGTGCCAGTAGTTCGACAGTAGCTCAGCCCCAGCATTTT; cdr3_aa: CASSSTVAQPQHF
j_call: TRBJ1-2; v_call: TRBV19; d_call: .; clone_size: .; cdr3_nt: TGTGCCAGTAGTATGGGGTGGGCTAACTATGGCTACACCTTC; cdr3_aa: CASSMGWANYGYTF